This T cell receptor beta chain derives from a study of blood T cell repertoires in COVID-19. At the level of the study: T cells, B-cell-depleted T cells, or PBMCs provided the cDNA or gDNA that served as material.

This clone was counted between two and nine times. In the original workflow: Amplification with reference gene primers provided the estimates of nucleated cell counts. Produced via immunoSEQ multiplex PCR; TCRdb's table is partial and in-frame only. That table is the source of V, J and clone size, and D and trimming were worked out from the DNA. Of roughly 240,000 clones listed, 87% were seen once; the top ten hold about 2.5%. Participants were aged roughly 18 to 95 years, lived in roughly 25 US areas, and enrolled virtually. Cohort placement rested on clinical history that participants reported themselves. With 9 bases removed from V and 2 bases from J, the gap between germline ends came to 9 bases. This CDR3 has 12 amino acids. Germline V gene sequence: CDR1 KGHDR, CDR2 SFDVKD.

The TCR comes from a woman in her 30s with acute COVID-19. The chain recombines TRBV24-1 with TRBJ1-2, with D maybe TRBD1 (6 bases). Material: PBMCs or T cells enriched from blood (not recorded which). This CDR3 reads CATSQGNYGYTF. CDR3 bases: TGTGCCACCTCTCAGGGGAACTATGGCTACACCTTC.